These 11 T cell receptor beta chains came from one sample sequenced in a study of blood T cell repertoires in COVID-19. Profiled with immunoSEQ multiplex PCR; TCRdb holds only in-frame clones, not every one. This sample has 200,000 to 300,000 clones, with approximately 82% found just once. Sequencing was carried out using peripheral blood. The receptors shown here come from an elderly woman with acute or convalescent COVID-19.

The chain joins TRBV25-1 to TRBJ1-5; D not resolved. V lost 3 bases and J 0 bases, leaving 18 bases between the germline ends. Germline CDR1 is MGHDK and CDR2 is SYGVNS. The CDR3 contains 18 residues. The CDR3 nucleotides read TGTGCCAGCAGTGACAAAGCTTATCGTCTATATAGCAATCAGCCCCAGCATTTT. It is translated as CASSDKAYRLYSNQPQHF.

The chain uses TRBV6-5 and TRBJ1-2; D is possibly TRBD1 (6 bases). The V end lost 6 bases, the J end lost 2 bases, and 10 bases lay between the germline ends. The length of the CDR3 is 13 residues. Germline loops: CDR1 MNHEY, CDR2 SVGAGI. The CDR3 bases are TGTGCCAGCAGCTTCGACAGGAACTATGGCTACACCTTC. Protein: CASSFDRNYGYTF.

The V gene is TRBV5-6, the J gene TRBJ2-2; D gene unclear. This CDR3 contains 15 residues. CDR1 is SGHDT and CDR2 is YYEEEE in the germline V gene. V dropped 1 base and J dropped 7 bases, with 14 bases sitting between them. This CDR3 reads CASSLLPGPRGELFF. The CDR3, as DNA: TGTGCCAGCAGCTTGTTGCCAGGTCCTCGCGGGGAGCTGTTTTTT. Supplemented by reference TRBV5-6 and TRBJ2-2, the full variable domain reads DAGVTQSPTHLIKTRGQQVTLRCSPKSGHDTVSWYQQALGQGPQFIFQYYEEEERQRGNFPDRFSGHQFPNYSSELNVNALLLGDSALYLCASSLLPGPRGELFFGEGSRLTVL.

The chain recombines TRBV6-5 with TRBJ1-2; D not resolved. The CDR3 runs to 14 residues. V was clipped by 5 bases and J by 8 bases, with 18 bases between them. The germline gives CDR1 MNHEY, CDR2 SVGAGI. Here the CDR3 DNA reads TGTGCCAGCAGTCGCGAACCCGGGGTTTACGGCTACACCTTC. Amino acid sequence: CASSREPGVYGYTF.

The rearrangement joins TRBV28 to TRBJ1-4, with a weak D call TRBD1 (5 bases). V lost 1 base and J lost 0, with 9 bases in between. The V gene's germline CDR1 is MDHEN and CDR2 SYDVKM. This CDR3 is 16 amino acids long. The chain's CDR3 is CASSLYGTSTNEKLFF. CDR3 coding DNA: TGTGCCAGCAGTTTATATGGGACTTCAACTAATGAAAAACTGTTTTTT. Full variable domain (outside the CDR3, taken from reference TRBV28 and TRBJ1-4): DVKVTQSSRYLVKRTGEKVFLECVQDMDHENMFWYRQDPGLGLRLIYFSYDVKMKEKGDIPEGYSVSREKKERFSLILESASTNQTSMYLCASSLYGTSTNEKLFFGSGTQLSVL.

The chain couples TRBV15 to TRBJ2-3; D gene ambiguous. The CDR3 length is 13 residues. V lost 4 bases, J lost 2 bases, and 7 bases lay in between. Germline V CDR1 and CDR2: LNHNV, YYDKDF (reference sequence). DNA of the CDR3: TGTGCCACCAGCACAGGATCCACAGATACGCAGTATTTT. It translates to CATSTGSTDTQYF.

The chain recombines TRBV28 with TRBJ2-1; 13 nucleotides line up with TRBD2. CDR1 and CDR2 (germline): MDHEN, SYDVKM. The CDR3 length is 14 residues. Germline trimming cut 8 bases from V and 8 bases from J; bases unmatched to any gene: 6. CDR3 DNA sequence: TGTGCCAGCGAACCTGGACTAGCGGGAGATGAGCAGTTCTTC. Protein product: CASEPGLAGDEQFF.

This rearrangement joins TRBV7-9 to TRBJ2-7, with 9 positions matching TRBD1. J lost 5 bases, V lost 4 bases, and 6 bases had no gene match. The CDR3 extends over 14 amino acids. CDR1 is SEHNR and CDR2 is FQNEAQ in the germline V gene (reference sequence). CDR3 nucleotides: TGTGCCAGCAGCTCGGACAGGGGAGTCCACGAGCAGTACTTC. Amino acid sequence: CASSSDRGVHEQYF.

The sample holds one count of this clone. The chain recombines TRBV13 with TRBJ1-5; D unresolved. Germline loops: CDR1 PRHDT, CDR2 FYEKMQ (reference sequence). The germline V and J ends were trimmed by 3 bases and 4 bases, with 7 bases remaining between them. This CDR3 is built from 13 residues. CDR3 amino acids: CASSFERNQPQHF. CDR3 in DNA: TGTGCCAGCAGCTTTGAGAGGAATCAGCCCCAGCATTTT.

The chain uses TRBV5-1 and TRBJ2-7, with 7 bases identical to TRBD1. Germline V lookup: CDR1 SGHRS, CDR2 YFSETQ. Germline trimming cut 0 bases from V and 7 bases from J; bases unmatched to any gene: 16. This CDR3 spans 17 amino acids. Written as DNA, the CDR3 is TGCGCCAGCAGCTTGGCCGCAGGGGGTGCAACCTCTGGAGAGCAGTACTTC. Protein sequence: CASSLAAGGATSGEQYF.

The chain uses TRBV21-1 and TRBJ1-2; the table assigns TRBD1, which was not confirmed against the DNA. TRBV21-1 is a pseudogene. The CDR3 covers 14 residues. CDR3: CASSNGRGTSGYTF. CDR3 in DNA: TGTGCCAGCAGCAATGGCAGGGGTACGAGTGGCTACACCTTC.